Below are 31 T cell receptor beta chains sequenced from a single sample in a study of cytomegalovirus exposure and HLA in healthy donors. The study ran its PCR with 60 Vbeta and 13 Jbeta primers. Libraries were prepared by immunoSEQ multiplex PCR; TCRdb keeps only in-frame clonotypes and omits some of them. Recorded for this sample: under 200,000 clones. Sequenced sample: PBMCs. Receptors were obtained from a man between 25 and 39 years old in good health and CMV-seronegative.

V gene TRBV11-3 combines with J gene TRBJ1-1; possible D gene TRBD1, 6 bases. The V end lost 4 bases, the J end lost 7 bases, and 19 bases lay between the germline ends. The V gene's germline CDR1 is SGHNT and CDR2 YENEEA. The CDR3 is 15 amino acids. This CDR3 is CASSSGGTFSSEAFF. The CDR3 DNA sequence: TGTGCCAGCAGCTCGGGGGGGACATTTTCTAGTGAAGCTTTCTTT.

J is TRBJ1-3 and V is TRBV30; TRBD1 aligns across 8 bases. The V segment lost 8 bases and the J segment 4 bases; nucleotides outside the gene matches: 7. There are 13 residues in the CDR3. Germline CDR1 reads GTSNPN; CDR2 reads SVGIG (reference sequence). The DNA for the CDR3 is TGTGCCGGGACAACAGGGGGGGGAAACACCATATATTTT. It is translated as CAGTTGGGNTIYF.

This chain joins TRBV11-1 and TRBJ2-7, with TRBD1 matching over 8 bases. Germline loops: CDR1 SGHAT, CDR2 FQDESV (reference sequence). This CDR3 spans 15 amino acids. J gave up 3 bases and V 5 bases, and 9 bases lay outside the gene matches. CDR3 residues: CASSPRTGSLYEQYF. CDR3 DNA sequence: TGTGCCAGCAGCCCCCGGACAGGGTCCCTCTACGAGCAGTACTTC.

This sequence joins TRBV5-1 and TRBJ2-5; TRBD2 matches at 7 bases. The V gene's germline CDR1 is SGHRS and CDR2 YFSETQ. This CDR3 is 13 amino acids long. V lost 7 bases, J lost 0 bases, and 3 bases stayed unmatched. The CDR3 sequence is CASGGTNQETQYF. For the CDR3, the DNA is TGCGCCAGCGGAGGGACTAACCAAGAGACCCAGTACTTC.

This chain joins TRBV6-5 and TRBJ1-1; a weak D match, TRBD1 (6 bases). The CDR3 is 14 residues long. Germline lookup yields CDR1 MNHEY and CDR2 SVGAGI. The ends were cut back, 2 bases at V and 4 bases at J, with 11 bases in the middle. CDR3 coding DNA: TGTGCCAGCAGTTACGGGTCAGGGGCCACTGAAGCTTTCTTT. Translating gives CASSYGSGATEAFF.

This rearrangement joins TRBV6-5 to TRBJ2-1, with 10 bases fitting TRBD2. This CDR3 spans 14 amino acids. Unmatched junction bases numbered 4, after V lost 6 bases and J lost 5 bases. In germline, CDR1 is MNHEY, CDR2 SVGAGI. The CDR3 DNA reads as TGTGCCAGCAGGCTAGCGGGGGCCGACAATGAGCAGTTCTTC. As protein: CASRLAGADNEQFF.

The J gene is TRBJ2-5, the V gene TRBV5-1; no firm D call. The CDR3 extends over 16 amino acids. Between the trimmed V and J ends, which lost 0 bases and 1 base, there was a span of 13 bases. CDR1 and CDR2 from the germline V gene are SGHRS and YFSETQ. CDR3 bases: TGCGCCAGCAGCTTGGCCGTACGGGTAGGCCAAGAGACCCAGTACTTC. It is translated as CASSLAVRVGQETQYF.

The chain employs TRBV2 and TRBJ2-5; perhaps TRBD1 as D (5 bases). CDR3 length equals 15 residues. Deletions cut 2 bases from V and 2 bases from J, with 12 bases between. The germline CDR1 and CDR2 sequences are SNHLY and FYNNEI. CDR3 loop: CASSERRARQETQYF. The DNA of the CDR3 is TGTGCCAGCAGTGAACGCAGGGCCCGACAAGAGACCCAGTACTTC.

The chain recombines TRBV7-3 with TRBJ1-1, with 9 positions matching TRBD1. The CDR3 runs to 14 residues. Germline CDR1 reads SGHTA; CDR2 reads FQGTGA. With 4 bases clipped from V and 6 bases from J, the junction kept 6 bases outside the gene matches. DNA for the CDR3: TGTGCCAGCAGCTCGACAGGGGGAATGGCTGAAGCTTTCTTT. Translated: CASSSTGGMAEAFF.

This chain connects TRBV18 to TRBJ2-1, with D possibly matching TRBD1 (6 bases). V was pared by 2 bases and J by 7 bases, with 9 bases between. Germline V gives CDR1 KGHSH, CDR2 LQKENI. This CDR3 has 13 amino acids. The CDR3 coding sequence is TGTGCCAGCTCACCAGATGGGACAAATGAGCAGTTCTTC. Encoded protein: CASSPDGTNEQFF.

The chain has TRBV5-4 and TRBJ2-3; TRBD2 matches 9 bases. V dropped 3 bases and J dropped 2; count of bases not matched to a gene: 13. CDR1 is SGHNT and CDR2 is YYREEE in the germline V gene (reference sequence). This CDR3 is built from 18 residues. The CDR3 sequence is CASSSKAGTSIHTDTQYF. DNA for the CDR3: TGTGCCAGCAGCTCCAAAGCCGGGACTAGCATCCACACAGATACGCAGTATTTT.

V is TRBV2 and J is TRBJ2-7; D is unresolved. This CDR3 comprises 16 residues. Per the germline V gene, CDR1 is SNHLY and CDR2 is FYNNEI. The ends were cut back, 6 bases at V and 2 bases at J, with 20 bases in the middle. CDR3 in DNA: TGTGCCAGCAGCCAAGCTGCTTTTCCGAGCCCCTACGAGCAGTACTTC. Translated, it gives CASSQAAFPSPYEQYF.

The chain uses TRBV5-1 and TRBJ2-1; TRBD1 aligns across 7 bases. CDR3 size: 14 residues. Germline V gene data show CDR1 as SGHRS and CDR2 as YFSETQ. V shed 2 bases and J 3 bases; nucleotides not matched to a gene: 2. In DNA, the CDR3 is TGCGCCAGCAGCTTTCAGGGGGACTACAATGAGCAGTTCTTC. As protein: CASSFQGDYNEQFF.

The chain couples TRBV28 to TRBJ1-4, with a tentative D call TRBD1 (6 bases). This CDR3 is 15 amino acids long. V was cut by 6 bases and J by 4 bases, with 15 bases left in between. Per the germline V gene, CDR1 is MDHEN and CDR2 is SYDVKM. The CDR3 DNA reads as TGTGCCAGCAGGATTCGGACAGAGAATAATGAAAAACTGTTTTTT. Translated: CASRIRTENNEKLFF.

On this clone itself: This sample includes further DNA sequences coding for the same CDR3. J is TRBJ1-2 and V is TRBV10-3, with 8 nucleotides matching TRBD1. The V segment lost 6 bases and the J segment 1 base; nucleotides outside the gene matches: 1. The CDR3 runs to 13 residues. Germline values: CDR1 ENHRY, CDR2 SYGVKD. CDR3 in DNA: TGTGCCATCAGGGACAGGGATAACTATGGCTACACCTTC. It encodes CAIRDRDNYGYTF.

The genes are TRBV5-1 and TRBJ2-7; D possibly corresponds to TRBD2 (5 bases). The CDR3 totals 15 residues. Trimming cost V 4 bases and J 0 bases, with 14 bases left between them. Germline V gene sequence: CDR1 SGHRS, CDR2 YFSETQ. CDR3 sequence reads: CASSPAERNSYEQYF. DNA for the CDR3: TGCGCCAGCAGCCCCGCAGAGCGGAACTCCTACGAGCAGTACTTC.

V usage is TRBV19 and J usage is TRBJ1-5; TRBD1 might be the D (5 bases). Trimming pared 8 bases from V and 6 bases from J, leaving 14 bases between. The CDR3 contains 13 residues. Per germline, CDR1 LNHDA and CDR2 SQIVND (reference sequence). The CDR3 is CASGWVQVQPQHF. CDR3 DNA sequence: TGTGCCAGTGGGTGGGTACAGGTTCAGCCCCAGCATTTT.

The chain joins TRBV29-1 to TRBJ2-2; D might be TRBD2 (7 bases). Germline-derived CDR1 and CDR2 are SQVTM and ANQGSEA. CDR3 length equals 15 residues. V was pared by 1 base and J by 5 bases, with 14 bases between. This CDR3 is CSVEVRGAITGELFF. CDR3 coding DNA: TGCAGCGTTGAAGTTCGGGGGGCGATAACCGGGGAGCTGTTTTTT.

The rearrangement links TRBV5-8 to TRBJ2-7; 9 bases align to TRBD1. CDR1 SGHTS and CDR2 YDEGEE come from the germline V gene. The CDR3 runs 13 residues. The V segment lost 0 bases and the J segment 9 bases; nucleotides outside the gene matches: 4. CDR3 in amino acids: CASSLGDRVGQYF. In DNA, the CDR3 is TGTGCCAGCAGCTTGGGGGACAGGGTAGGGCAGTACTTC.

The rearrangement joins TRBV5-1 to TRBJ1-3; possibly TRBD1 for D (5 bases). Per germline, CDR1 SGHRS and CDR2 YFSETQ. The CDR3 consists of 14 residues. Trimming took 4 bases from V and 11 from J, leaving 19 bases between them. CDR3 region: CASSPPGTYTSIYF. CDR3 in DNA: TGCGCCAGCAGCCCCCCGGGGACTTACACCTCCATATATTTT.

The CDR3 loop is CAIQSLRDSNEKLFF. DNA of the CDR3: TGTGCCATCCAGTCTTTGCGGGACAGTAATGAAAAACTGTTTTTT. The chain combines TRBV5-8 with TRBJ1-4, with 7 bases lining up with TRBD1. Germline-derived CDR1 and CDR2 are SGHTS and YDEGEE. V gave up 9 bases and J gave up 4 bases; unmatched junction bases: 12. This CDR3 comprises 15 residues.

This chain connects TRBV5-1 to TRBJ1-1; maybe TRBD1 (6 bases). CDR1 and CDR2 (germline): SGHRS, YFSETQ. The CDR3 is 14 amino acids. Deletions cut 4 bases from V and 0 bases from J, with 10 bases between. The CDR3 DNA sequence: TGCGCCAGCAGCCTCACAGGGCTGAACACTGAAGCTTTCTTT. Translating gives CASSLTGLNTEAFF.

This chain joins TRBV5-1 and TRBJ1-1; D not resolved. Per the germline V gene, CDR1 is SGHRS and CDR2 is YFSETQ. V lost 3 bases and J 8 bases, leaving 5 bases between the germline ends. The CDR3 loop spans 10 amino acids. CDR3 bases: TGCGCCAGCAGCTCGGGGGAAGCTTTCTTT. Protein product: CASSSGEAFF.

V and J are TRBV28 and TRBJ1-5; D gene uncertain. With 3 bases removed from V and 1 base from J, the gap between germline ends came to 7 bases. Germline assignment: CDR1 MDHEN and CDR2 SYDVKM. The CDR3 covers 14 residues. Here the CDR3 DNA reads TGTGCCAGCAGTTTCCGCGGGAGCAATCAGCCCCAGCATTTT. It translates to CASSFRGSNQPQHF.

This chain joins TRBV7-2 and TRBJ2-2; TRBD2 is a possible D gene (6 bases). Germline CDR1 SGHTA, CDR2 FQGNSA. Trimming pared 5 bases from V and 3 bases from J, leaving 10 bases between. The CDR3 length is 14 residues. The CDR3, as DNA: TGTGCCAGCAGCACGGGAGTCCACACCGGGGAGCTGTTTTTT. Translated, it gives CASSTGVHTGELFF.

The chain links TRBV5-8 to TRBJ1-3; TRBD1 matches 7 bases. Per the germline V gene, CDR1 is SGHTS and CDR2 is YDEGEE. This CDR3 is built from 18 residues. The J segment lost 0 bases and the V segment lost 3 bases, leaving 12 bases of the junction unmatched. CDR3 nucleotide sequence: TGTGCCAGCAGCTCCCTATGGTCCAGGGGGAACTCTGGAAACACCATATATTTT. Translated: CASSSLWSRGNSGNTIYF.

In nucleotides, the CDR3 is TGTGCCTGGAGCTTAACAGGGGGCAAAAATGGCTACACCTTC. Translating gives CAWSLTGGKNGYTF. The V gene is TRBV30, the J gene TRBJ1-2; the match to TRBD1 covers 9 bases. Germline V gene data show CDR1 as GTSNPN and CDR2 as SVGIG (reference sequence). This CDR3 has 14 amino acids. With V trimmed by 3 bases and J by 6 bases, 8 bases remained unmatched.

The chain links TRBV10-1 to TRBJ2-5; 12 bases align to TRBD2. J was trimmed by 2 bases and V by 5 bases; bases with no gene match: 3. This CDR3 has 15 residues. Germline-derived CDR1 and CDR2 are WNHNN and SYGVQD (reference sequence). This CDR3 reads CASSPGTSGQETQYF. The DNA for the CDR3 is TGCGCCAGCAGTCCCGGGACTAGCGGGCAAGAGACCCAGTACTTC.

The chain carries TRBV7-2 and TRBJ1-1, with TRBD1 matching 8 bases. CDR1 is SGHTA and CDR2 is FQGNSA in the germline V gene. This CDR3 is built from 16 residues. V was clipped by 0 bases and J by 4 bases; unmatched bases: 7. For the CDR3, the DNA is TGTGCCAGCAGCTTAGCTCAGGGGGCGGAGGGCACTGAAGCTTTCTTT. Amino acids: CASSLAQGAEGTEAFF.

V gene TRBV9 combines with J gene TRBJ2-7; 8 bases line up with TRBD1. This CDR3 is built from 15 residues. Germline CDR1 SGDLS, CDR2 YYNGEE. J gave up 2 bases and V 4 bases, and 8 bases lay outside the gene matches. The CDR3 DNA is TGTGCCAGCAGCCCGCAGGCGGACAGGGCCTACGAGCAGTACTTC. It codes for CASSPQADRAYEQYF.

The chain couples TRBV13 to TRBJ2-5, with TRBD2 identical over 10 bases. The CDR3 has 16 residues. The V gene end was trimmed by 4 bases and the J gene end by 3 bases; junction bases not matched to a gene: 8. Germline CDR1 is PRHDT and CDR2 is FYEKMQ (reference sequence). The CDR3 sequence is CASSSTAGGREETQYF. CDR3 sequence (DNA): TGTGCCAGCAGCTCAACAGCGGGGGGGCGGGAAGAGACCCAGTACTTC.